These 29 T cell receptor beta chains share one sample of origin, sequenced in a study of cytomegalovirus exposure and HLA in healthy donors. In the PCR, 60 Vbeta and 13 Jbeta primers were used. Assay: immunoSEQ multiplex PCR; the TCRdb copy retains only in-frame clones and omits some. The sample has 200,000 to 250,000 clones, 75% to 85% seen once. The sample taken for sequencing was PBMCs. These receptors originate from a girl between 10 and 17 years old in good health and CMV-seronegative.

The rearrangement links TRBV27 to TRBJ2-1; 13 bases align to TRBD2. The V gene's germline CDR1 is MNHEY and CDR2 SMNVEV (reference sequence). The V and J ends lost 6 bases and 6 bases, in that order; junction bases with no gene match: 11. The CDR3 has 17 residues. The CDR3 loop is CASSPQRTSGGVNEQFF. CDR3 nucleotides: TGTGCCAGCAGCCCCCAACGGACTAGCGGGGGAGTCAATGAGCAGTTCTTC.

This chain joins TRBV7-3 and TRBJ2-1; TRBD2 matches 9 bases. The ends lost 5 bases at V and 1 base at J; junction bases unmatched: 3. The CDR3 has 15 residues. The germline V gene has CDR1 SGHTA and CDR2 FQGTGA. The CDR3 loop reads CASSPTSGSYNEQFF. CDR3 in DNA: TGTGCCAGCAGCCCGACTAGCGGATCCTACAATGAGCAGTTCTTC.

V and J are TRBV9 and TRBJ2-5; TRBD2 matches at 10 bases. The CDR3 loop spans 15 amino acids. The germline CDR1 and CDR2 sequences are SGDLS and YYNGEE. V trimming: 2 bases; J trimming: 4 bases; junction bases outside the gene matches: 5. The DNA for the CDR3 is TGTGCCAGCAGCGTGAGCGGGGGGGCCGGAGAGACCCAGTACTTC. Amino acid sequence: CASSVSGGAGETQYF.

This clone was detected once. This chain links TRBV7-2 with TRBJ2-5; tentatively, D is TRBD1 (5 bases). The CDR3 is 17 residues long. V was trimmed by 4 bases and J by 4 bases, leaving 22 bases between them. Looked up from germline, CDR1 is SGHTA and CDR2 is FQGNSA. The CDR3 DNA follows: TGTGCCAGCAGCTCAAAGGGTTTAGGGGCGTCGGGAGAGACCCAGTACTTC. It yields the protein CASSSKGLGASGETQYF.

The chain recombines TRBV27 with TRBJ1-1; D remains ambiguous. Germline V CDR1 and CDR2: MNHEY, SMNVEV (reference sequence). The CDR3 spans 16 residues. V was cut by 4 bases and J by 4 bases, with 19 bases left in between. CDR3 in DNA: TGTGCCAGCAGTTCCCCTTCCGGGAGTGGGATCACTGAAGCTTTCTTT. It translates to CASSSPSGSGITEAFF.

This sequence joins TRBV5-1 and TRBJ2-3, with unresolved D. The germline V gene has CDR1 SGHRS and CDR2 YFSETQ. The length of the CDR3 is 18 residues. Trimming took 3 bases from V and 5 from J, leaving 25 bases between them. The CDR3 DNA reads as TGCGCCAGCAGCTCCCCTTTTCCTCCCAACCTTGTGAGAGATACGCAGTATTTT. This codes for CASSSPFPPNLVRDTQYF.

The rearrangement joins TRBV4-3 to TRBJ2-2; D perhaps matches TRBD1 (6 bases). This CDR3 is 14 amino acids long. Germline CDR1 LGHNA, CDR2 YSLEER. V lost 2 bases to trimming and J lost 6 bases, with 10 bases between them. CDR3 sequence: CASSQHKGAGELFF. The CDR3 DNA reads as TGCGCCAGCAGCCAACATAAGGGGGCCGGGGAGCTGTTTTTT.

V is TRBV6-1 and J is TRBJ1-5; TRBD1 might be the D (6 bases). Trimming took off 3 bases at V and 9 bases at J, with 21 bases between the two ends. This CDR3 spans 16 amino acids. Germline V CDR1 and CDR2: MNHNS, SASEGT. The CDR3 sequence is CASSETGRGVGRPQHF. The DNA of the CDR3 is TGTGCCAGCAGTGAGACAGGTCGTGGTGTTGGGAGGCCCCAGCATTTT.

The chain uses TRBV5-1 and TRBJ2-1; TRBD2 might be the D (6 bases). Trimming removed 4 bases at V and 0 bases at J, with 8 bases between. This CDR3 contains 14 residues. Germline V gene data show CDR1 as SGHRS and CDR2 as YFSETQ. CDR3 sequence (DNA): TGCGCCAGCAGCCCCGGGAGCTCCTACAATGAGCAGTTCTTC. It specifies CASSPGSSYNEQFF.

The gene calls are TRBV27 and TRBJ2-5; D is perhaps TRBD1 (5 bases). This CDR3 is built from 14 residues. Trimming removed 6 bases from V and 1 base from J, with 12 bases in between. Germline CDR1 MNHEY, CDR2 SMNVEV (reference sequence). This CDR3 is CASRQGTVQETQYF. CDR3 coding DNA: TGTGCCAGCAGGCAGGGAACAGTCCAAGAGACCCAGTACTTC.

This clone appeared a single time. The chain has TRBV14 and TRBJ2-1; TRBD2 matches at 9 bases. The V gene end was trimmed by 0 bases and the J gene end by 6 bases; junction bases not matched to a gene: 9. CDR1 and CDR2 from the germline V gene are SGHDN and FVKESK. The CDR3 length is 17 residues. CDR3 coding DNA: TGTGCCAGCAGCCAAGATTCTGGGCTAGCGGGACTCAATGAGCAGTTCTTC. Translating it yields CASSQDSGLAGLNEQFF.

The V gene is TRBV29-1, the J gene TRBJ1-2; TRBD1 aligns across 7 bases. This CDR3 contains 12 residues. V shed 2 bases and J 10 bases; nucleotides not matched to a gene: 7. Germline V gives CDR1 SQVTM, CDR2 ANQGSEA. The CDR3 protein is CSVETGTVVYTF. CDR3 nucleotides: TGCAGCGTTGAAACCGGGACAGTAGTCTACACCTTC.

The V call is TRBV5-1, the J call TRBJ1-5; D is possibly TRBD1 (6 bases). The CDR3 extends over 14 amino acids. Trimming took 4 bases from V and 6 from J, leaving 14 bases between them. Germline V gives CDR1 SGHRS, CDR2 YFSETQ. Written as DNA, the CDR3 is TGCGCCAGCAGCCCCGCGGTAGGGGGTCAGCCCCAGCATTTT. This sequence encodes CASSPAVGGQPQHF.

The sample holds a few counts of this clone. The rearrangement joins TRBV28 to TRBJ2-7; maybe TRBD1 (6 bases). Trimming cost V 10 bases and J 6 bases, with 13 bases left between them. The CDR3 spans 11 residues. Per the germline V gene, CDR1 is MDHEN and CDR2 is SYDVKM. The CDR3 sequence is CATLGHAEQYF. In DNA, the CDR3 is TGTGCCACCTTGGGACATGCCGAGCAGTACTTC.

The chain couples TRBV11-2 to TRBJ2-3, with TRBD2 as a possible D gene (6 bases). This CDR3 contains 19 residues. Trimming took 0 bases from V and 9 from J, leaving 28 bases between them. Germline loops: CDR1 SGHAT, CDR2 FQNNGV. CDR3 nucleotides: TGTGCCAGCAGCTTAGATGGGGTTGGCGGGGCCGCCTTGGGTAAAACGCAGTATTTT. Amino acids: CASSLDGVGGAALGKTQYF.

The J gene is TRBJ2-7, the V gene TRBV28, with D tentatively TRBD2 (5 bases). Germline-derived CDR1 and CDR2 are MDHEN and SYDVKM. The CDR3 consists of 14 residues. Between the trimmed V and J ends, which lost 2 bases and 0 bases, there was a span of 8 bases. The CDR3 sequence: CASSLSGNSYEQYF. CDR3 coding DNA: TGTGCCAGCAGTTTAAGCGGAAACTCCTACGAGCAGTACTTC.

This clone was observed once. The V and J genes are TRBV4-3 and TRBJ1-2; TRBD1 might be the D (5 bases). Germline V gene lookup returns CDR1 LGHNA and CDR2 YSLEER. The CDR3 extends over 15 amino acids. V was clipped by 0 bases and J by 0 bases, with 8 bases between them. The CDR3 sequence: CASSQDQGPNYGYTF. In DNA, the CDR3 is TGCGCCAGCAGCCAAGACCAGGGTCCTAACTATGGCTACACCTTC.

A word on this clone: The conserved phenylalanine or tryptophan is not found at the CDR3 terminus, so this likely reflects a read error. The chain joins TRBV19 to TRBJ2-3; TRBD2 might be the D (6 bases). The CDR3 consists of 16 residues. Deletions cut 4 bases from V and 9 bases from J, with 23 bases between. From germline, CDR1 is LNHDA and CDR2 SQIVND (reference sequence). The CDR3 loop reads CASSKLLWGTGDTQYL. Written as DNA, the CDR3 is TGTGCCAGTAGTAAGCTATTGTGGGGGACTGGAGACACGCAGTATCTT.

The chain carries TRBV7-2 and TRBJ1-1; D call uncertain. Trimming shortened V by 2 bases and J by 4 bases, and 8 bases separated the two germline ends. Germline V CDR1 and CDR2: SGHTA, FQGNSA. CDR3 length equals 13 residues. CDR3 protein: CASSLNFITEAFF. In DNA, the CDR3 is TGTGCCAGCAGCTTAAACTTTATCACTGAAGCTTTCTTT. The variable domain in full, with the rest retrieved from reference TRBV7-2 and TRBJ1-1, is GAGVSQSPSNKVTEKGKDVELRCDPISGHTALYWYRQSLGQGLEFLIYFQGNSAPDKSGLPSDRFSAERTGGSVSTLTIQRTQQEDSAVYLCASSLNFITEAFFGQGTRLTVV.

The chain uses TRBV19 and TRBJ2-7, with D hard to call. This CDR3 comprises 13 residues. Germline V gene lookup returns CDR1 LNHDA and CDR2 SQIVND (reference sequence). Trimming removed 3 bases from V and 7 bases from J, with 13 bases in between. The CDR3 sequence is CASSILSGSEQYF. CDR3 nucleotides: TGTGCCAGTAGTATTCTTTCCGGGTCTGAGCAGTACTTC. The whole variable domain, remainder taken from reference TRBV19 and TRBJ2-7, is DGGITQSPKYLFRKEGQNVTLSCEQNLNHDAMYWYRQDPGQGLRLIYYSQIVNDFQKGDIAEGYSVSREKKESFPLTVTSAQKNPTAFYLCASSILSGSEQYFGPGTRLTVT.

The chain recombines TRBV28 with TRBJ1-1; 9 bases agree with TRBD1. Germline trimming cut 2 bases from V and 10 bases from J; bases unmatched to any gene: 2. The CDR3 consists of 12 residues. Germline V gene data show CDR1 as MDHEN and CDR2 as SYDVKM. The CDR3 loop is CASSLRDRVAFF. CDR3 DNA: TGTGCCAGCAGTTTACGGGACAGGGTAGCTTTCTTT.

The chain couples TRBV12-2 to TRBJ1-2; TRBD1, the D gene given by the table, was not confirmed from the DNA. TRBV12-2 is annotated as a pseudogene. The CDR3 consists of 18 residues. CDR3 coding DNA: TGTGCAAGTCGCTTGGCTGGCTCGACAAGGGGGTTTCAGGATGGCTACACCTTC. It encodes CASRLAGSTRGFQDGYTF.

The chain couples TRBV5-1 to TRBJ2-7, with TRBD2 matching 11 bases. This CDR3 spans 16 amino acids. V lost 3 bases to trimming and J lost 7 bases; unmatched junction nucleotides: 12. The V gene's germline CDR1 is SGHRS and CDR2 YFSETQ. DNA for the CDR3: TGCGCCAGCAGCTCAGCCGCACTAGCGGGAGTTGAGGAGCAGTACTTC. It translates to CASSSAALAGVEEQYF.

The chain has TRBV28 and TRBJ1-2; no clear D. The V and J ends lost 10 bases and 2 bases respectively, with 11 bases between them. The CDR3 contains 12 residues. In germline, CDR1 is MDHEN, CDR2 SYDVKM. CDR3 in amino acids: CATTFANYGYTF. The CDR3 nucleotides read TGTGCCACCACTTTTGCGAACTATGGCTACACCTTC.

The chain is built from TRBV9 and TRBJ2-2; D might be TRBD2 (6 bases). The CDR3 extends over 15 amino acids. Trimming cost V 3 bases and J 0 bases, with 9 bases left between them. From germline, CDR1 is SGDLS and CDR2 YYNGEE. Here the CDR3 reads CASSGQRANTGELFF. In DNA, the CDR3 is TGTGCCAGCAGCGGTCAGCGGGCGAACACCGGGGAGCTGTTTTTT.

V gene TRBV27 combines with J gene TRBJ1-3; 9 nucleotides line up with TRBD1. The CDR3 runs to 17 residues. With V trimmed by 5 bases and J by 7 bases, 15 bases remained unmatched. Germline V CDR1 and CDR2: MNHEY, SMNVEV (reference sequence). CDR3 bases: TGTGCCAGCAGTCCCTCACCCATCGACAGGGGGTCGAACACCATATATTTT. This gives the protein CASSPSPIDRGSNTIYF.

This chain joins TRBV7-9 and TRBJ2-5; no firm D call. The last part of the DNA fits TRBJ2-7 better; the J call may be wrong. CDR1 SEHNR and CDR2 FQNEAQ come from the germline V gene (reference sequence). The CDR3 runs to 15 residues. CDR3 sequence: CASSLRYQDSYEQYF. The CDR3 nucleotides read TGTGCCAGCAGCTTAAGGTACCAGGACTCCTACGAGCAGTACTTC.

V and J are TRBV19 and TRBJ1-2, with no clear D. This CDR3 contains 13 residues. Germline V lookup: CDR1 LNHDA, CDR2 SQIVND (reference sequence). Trimming stripped 3 bases from V and 6 bases from J, with 11 bases between. CDR3 nucleotides: TGTGCCAGTAGTATCTGGTCAGTGGATGGCTACACCTTC. The encoded protein is CASSIWSVDGYTF.

V gene TRBV13 combines with J gene TRBJ2-3; the D gene is possibly TRBD2 (5 bases). Per germline, CDR1 PRHDT and CDR2 FYEKMQ (reference sequence). This CDR3 contains 15 residues. The germline V and J ends were trimmed by 8 bases and 7 bases, with 22 bases remaining between them. Written as DNA, the CDR3 is TGTGCCAGCCGGATTCGGGATCCCCTACCAAATACGCAGTATTTT. It translates to CASRIRDPLPNTQYF.